Shown below are 13 T cell receptor beta chains from a single sample sequenced in a study of CD8+ T cells in alopecia areata. Reverse transcription of extracted RNA yielded cDNA, which provided the sequencing template. Sequenced by immunoSEQ multiplex PCR; TCRdb stores in-frame clones only, minus some. The sample contains 3,000 or so clones, none occurring once; 51% lies in the top ten. Sequencing used lesional skin. The receptors shown here come from a C3H/HeJ mouse with alopecia areata. The strain is characterized by the MHC haplotype H2-k.

This clone is judged medium-sized. At residue 13, the translated DNA and the protein in TCRdb do not agree; the protein given here is derived from the DNA. Mouse gene names apply. The read ends 3 residues early relative to the CDR3; the germline J gene fills the gap. This chain uses TRBV12-1 with TRBJ1-3; 7 nucleotides agree with TRBD1. Trimming at V came to 1 base and at J to 0 bases, leaving 5 bases not matched to a gene. CDR1 SGHSN and CDR2 HYEKVE come from the germline V gene. The CDR3 length is 16 residues. CDR3 DNA, as far as it was read: TGTGCCAGCTCTCTAGGGACAGCCGCTTCTGGAAATACG. Translating it yields CASSLGTAASGNT. The whole CDR3 sequence is CASSLGTAASGNTLYF.

This clone was observed many times. The gene symbols are mouse symbols. Read coverage stops 4 residues before the CDR3 terminus; the germline J gene supplies the remainder. V is TRBV5 and J is TRBJ1-1; D is possibly TRBD1 (6 bases). V lost 4 bases, J lost 1 base, and 7 bases lay in between. The germline V gene has CDR1 LGHNA and CDR2 YNLKQL (reference sequence). The CDR3 is made up of 13 amino acids. This chain's CDR3 is CASSPQGNTEVFF. The sequenced CDR3 bases are TGTGCCAGCAGCCCACAGGGGAACACA.

This clone has ten or more counts. Gene names follow the mouse nomenclature. The CDR3 DNA, read in part, is TGTGCCAGCAGCCAAGATAGGGACAGCTCCTAT. This encodes CASSQDRDSSY. The CDR3 in full is CASSQDRDSSYEQYF. This sequence joins TRBV5 and TRBJ2-7, with 7 positions matching TRBD1. The read ends 4 residues shy of where the CDR3 ends; the end is completed using the germline J gene. The junction had 2 bases not matched to a gene; V was cut back by 0 bases and J by 0 bases. This CDR3 is 15 amino acids long. CDR1 and CDR2 from the germline V gene are LGHNA and YNLKQL (reference sequence).

This clone occurred many times. Each gene name is a mouse one. Read sequence stops 4 residues before the CDR3 end, and the germline J gene provides the missing end. The chain is built from TRBV5 and TRBJ2-1; 9 bases are a match to TRBD2. J lost 2 bases, V lost 2 bases, and 4 bases had no gene match. The CDR3 totals 16 residues. Germline lookup yields CDR1 LGHNA and CDR2 YNLKQL (reference sequence). This CDR3 reads CASSQSRDWDYAEQFF. The covered CDR3 bases are TGTGCCAGCAGCCAAAGCCGGGACTGGGACTATGCT.

This clone was seen many times. The genes are named according to mouse. The observed sequence ends 4 residues before the CDR3 terminus, with the missing tail filled in from the germline J gene. The genes are TRBV1 and TRBJ1-1, with TRBD1 as a possible D gene (5 bases). The V end was cut by 0 bases, the J end by 0 bases, with 8 bases between. Germline CDR1 is NSQYPW and CDR2 is LRSPGD (reference sequence). The CDR3 is 15 residues long. The sequenced CDR3 bases are TGCACCTGCAGTGCAGAGGCAGGGTCAAACACA. This encodes CTCSAEAGSNT. The CDR3 as a whole reads CTCSAEAGSNTEVFF.

This clone occurred many times. Gene names are the mouse ones. The DNA ends 4 residues before the CDR3 does, and the rest of the CDR3 is filled in from the germline J gene. The rearrangement links TRBV12-2 to TRBJ2-1, with D maybe TRBD2 (6 bases). Germline V gene data show CDR1 as SGHLS and CDR2 as HYDKME. The CDR3 contains 16 residues. Incomplete CDR3 DNA: TGTGCCAGCTCTACCTTCGGACTGTTTTGGGGGGCT. Its translation is CASSTFGLFWGA. The whole CDR3 reads CASSTFGLFWGAEQFF.

As regards this clone: Here the gene names and germline are mouse. Read coverage stops 4 residues before the CDR3 terminus; the germline J gene supplies the remainder. The rearrangement links TRBV2 to TRBJ2-3; 8 bases line up with TRBD1. CDR1 and CDR2 (germline): LGHNA, YSYQKL. V gave up 1 base and J gave up 3 bases; unmatched junction bases: 3. This CDR3 is 15 amino acids long. CDR3 DNA, as far as it was read: TGTGCCAGCAGCCAAGGAGACAGGGGAGCAGAA. It codes for CASSQGDRGAE. The CDR3 reads in full as CASSQGDRGAETLYF.

This clone occurred many times. Any gene name here is a mouse gene name. CDR3: CASGEQGLANTEVFF. The DNA read from the CDR3 is TGTGCCAGCGGTGAACAGGGGCTTGCAAACACA. This chain connects TRBV13-2 to TRBJ1-1; 7 positions agree with TRBD1. The CDR3 goes on 4 residues after the read ends, and that part is filled in from the germline J gene. Looked up from germline, CDR1 is NNHNN and CDR2 is SYGAGS (reference sequence). V shed 2 bases, J shed 0 bases, and the junction held 4 bases outside the gene matches. CDR3 length equals 15 residues.

This clone was seen repeatedly, ten times or more. The genes and germline here are from mouse. With the read ending 4 residues before the CDR3 end, the germline J gene is used to fill in that end. The chain employs TRBV13-3 and TRBJ1-2; 9 bases are shared with TRBD1. Germline CDR1 is NNHDY and CDR2 is SYVADS. V shed 3 bases and J 3 bases; nucleotides not matched to a gene: 6. The CDR3 spans 15 residues. CDR3 protein: CASSARDREDSDYTF. The covered CDR3 bases are TGTGCCAGCAGTGCCCGGGACAGGGAGGACTCC.

This clone was detected many times. Genes here carry mouse names. CDR3 DNA, as far as it was read: TGTGCCAGCAGTATCCGGGACAGGACA. Translated: CASSIRDRT. The entire CDR3 reads CASSIRDRTEVFF. V usage is TRBV19 and J usage is TRBJ1-1, with 8 positions matching TRBD1. Coverage ceases 4 residues before the CDR3 finishes, and the germline J gene fills in the end. The germline CDR1 and CDR2 sequences are FNHDT and SITEND (reference sequence). This CDR3 spans 13 amino acids.

This clone has ten or more counts. At residue 12, TCRdb's protein is not the same as the translated DNA, so the protein here was read from the DNA. Gene labels here are mouse ones. Read data end 3 residues before the CDR3 end; the end is taken from the germline J gene. The chain couples TRBV19 to TRBJ1-3; TRBD1 might be the D (6 bases). Trimming took off 4 bases at V and 1 base at J, with 12 bases between the two ends. The CDR3 spans 15 residues. The germline gives CDR1 FNHDT, CDR2 SITEND (reference sequence). This chain's CDR3 is CASSLVDRSGNTLYF. Incomplete CDR3 DNA: TGTGCCAGCAGTCTCGTAGACAGGTCTGGAAATACG.

This clone was seen at least ten times. Gene names refer to mouse genes. The read comes to an end 4 residues before the CDR3 does, leaving the germline J gene to fill in the end. This rearrangement joins TRBV16 to TRBJ2-3; a possible D gene is TRBD2 (5 bases). This CDR3 region has 16 residues. The germline V and J ends were trimmed by 0 bases and 0 bases, with 10 bases remaining between them. The V gene's germline CDR1 is SGHSA and CDR2 FRNQAP. Incomplete CDR3 DNA: TGTGCAAGCAGCTTAGATGTCTGGGCAAGTGCAGAA. Translated: CASSLDVWASAE. The whole CDR3 reads CASSLDVWASAETLYF. Full variable domain (rest looked up from reference TRBV16 and TRBJ2-3): NAGVIQTPRHKVTGKGQEATLWCEPISGHSAVFWYRQTIVQGLEFLTYFRNQAPIDDSGMPKERFSAQMPNQSHSTLKIQSTQPQDSAVYLCASSLDVWASAETLYFGSGTRLTVL.

This clone was seen at least ten times. Gene names follow the mouse nomenclature. The read halts 4 residues ahead of the CDR3 end, with the missing end drawn from the germline J gene. The chain carries TRBV13-3 and TRBJ1-1, with D unresolved. The V gene's germline CDR1 is NNHDY and CDR2 SYVADS. CDR3 length: 12 residues. The CDR3: CASSGGSPEVFF. CDR3 DNA (partial): TGTGCCAGCAGTGGAGGGTCACCA.